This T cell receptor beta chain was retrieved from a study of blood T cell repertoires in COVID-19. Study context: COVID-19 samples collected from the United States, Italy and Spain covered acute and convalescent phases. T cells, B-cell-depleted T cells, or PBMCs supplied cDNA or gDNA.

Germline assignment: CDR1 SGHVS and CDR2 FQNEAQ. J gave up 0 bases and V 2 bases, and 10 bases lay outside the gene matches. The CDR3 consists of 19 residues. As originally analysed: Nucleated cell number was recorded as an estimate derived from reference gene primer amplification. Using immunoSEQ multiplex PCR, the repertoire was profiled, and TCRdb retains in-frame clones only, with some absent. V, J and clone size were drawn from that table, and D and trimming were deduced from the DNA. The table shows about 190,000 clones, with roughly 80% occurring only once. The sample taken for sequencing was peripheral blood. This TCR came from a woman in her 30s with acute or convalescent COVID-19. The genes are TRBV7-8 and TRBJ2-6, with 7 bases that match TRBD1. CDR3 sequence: CASSLYPGQAFSGANVLTF. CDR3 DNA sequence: TGTGCCAGCAGCTTATACCCCGGACAGGCCTTCTCTGGGGCCAACGTCCTGACTTTC.